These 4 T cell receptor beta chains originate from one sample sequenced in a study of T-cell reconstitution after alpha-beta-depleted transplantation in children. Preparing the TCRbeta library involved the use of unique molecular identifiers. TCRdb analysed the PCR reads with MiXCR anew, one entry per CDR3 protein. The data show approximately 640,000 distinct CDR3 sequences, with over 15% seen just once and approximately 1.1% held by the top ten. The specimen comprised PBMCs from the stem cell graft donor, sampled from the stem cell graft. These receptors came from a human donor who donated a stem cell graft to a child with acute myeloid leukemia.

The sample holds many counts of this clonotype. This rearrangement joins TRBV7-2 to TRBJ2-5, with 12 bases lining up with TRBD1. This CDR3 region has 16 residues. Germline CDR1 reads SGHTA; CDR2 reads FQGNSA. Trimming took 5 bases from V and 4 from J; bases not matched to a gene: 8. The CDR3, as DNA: TGTGCCAGCAGCCTCGGCCGGGACAGGGGGCGAGAGACCCAGTACTTC. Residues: CASSLGRDRGRETQYF.

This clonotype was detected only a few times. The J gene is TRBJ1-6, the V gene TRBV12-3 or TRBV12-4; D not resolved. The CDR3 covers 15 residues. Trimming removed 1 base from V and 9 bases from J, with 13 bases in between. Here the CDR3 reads CASSLVPGIGSPLHF. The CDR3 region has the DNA TGTGCCAGCAGTTTAGTCCCGGGTATAGGTTCACCCCTCCACTTT.

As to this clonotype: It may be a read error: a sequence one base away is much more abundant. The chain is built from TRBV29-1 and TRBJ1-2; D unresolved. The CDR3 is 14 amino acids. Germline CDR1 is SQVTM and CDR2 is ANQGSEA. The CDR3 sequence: CSVEGGGPNYSYTF. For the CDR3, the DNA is TGCAGCGTTGAGGGCGGTGGACCCAACTATAGCTACACCTTC.

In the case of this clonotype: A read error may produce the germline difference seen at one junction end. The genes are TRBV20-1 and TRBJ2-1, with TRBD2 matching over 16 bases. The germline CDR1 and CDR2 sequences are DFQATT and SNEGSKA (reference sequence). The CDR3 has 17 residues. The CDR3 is CCAREGTSGGAENEQFF. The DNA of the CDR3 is TGCTGTGCTAGAGAAGGGACTAGCGGGGGGGCGGAGAATGAGCAGTTCTTC.